The TCR beta chain described here comes from a study of shared clonotypes between healthy human individuals. General study findings and limits: Larger richness was generally estimated for naive than memory subsets.

This CDR3 contains 13 residues. V shed 2 bases and J shed 5 bases, with 6 bases lying between them. Germline assignment: CDR1 LNHDA and CDR2 SQIVND (reference sequence). The study enrolled healthy HIV-negative adults without recent acute infections or vaccinations as donors. The authors ran the assay at deep level. Only in-frame clones appear in the TCRdb table, and some are missing; sequencing was by immunoSEQ multiplex PCR. The sample has under 1,100,000 clones, 65% to 75% seen once; the top ten hold about 1.5%. As concerns this clone: The target antigen is unknown.

The sample comprised memory CD4+ T cells sorted from blood. Indicated subset: CD45RA-negative fraction. The J gene is TRBJ1-4, the V gene TRBV19; no clear D. This receptor was taken from a man in his late teens or twenties in good health. The CDR3 reads CASSIPVNEKLFF. DNA of the CDR3: TGTGCCAGTAGTATACCGGTGAATGAAAAACTGTTTTTT.